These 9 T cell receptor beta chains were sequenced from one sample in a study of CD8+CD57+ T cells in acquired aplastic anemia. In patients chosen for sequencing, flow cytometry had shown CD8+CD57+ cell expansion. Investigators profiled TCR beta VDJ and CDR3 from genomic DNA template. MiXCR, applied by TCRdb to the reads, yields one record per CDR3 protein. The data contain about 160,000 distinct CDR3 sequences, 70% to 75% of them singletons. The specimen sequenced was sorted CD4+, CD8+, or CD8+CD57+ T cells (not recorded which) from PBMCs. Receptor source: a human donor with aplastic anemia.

The CDR3 coding sequence is TGCAGTGCTAAAGACAGGGAAACCTCCTACGAGCAGTACTTC. This translates into CSAKDRETSYEQYF. The V and J genes are TRBV20-1 and TRBJ2-7, with 7 bases matching TRBD1. Germline V gene data show CDR1 as DFQATT and CDR2 as SNEGSKA (reference sequence). With 4 bases clipped from V and 0 bases from J, the junction kept 6 bases outside the gene matches. The CDR3 contains 14 residues.

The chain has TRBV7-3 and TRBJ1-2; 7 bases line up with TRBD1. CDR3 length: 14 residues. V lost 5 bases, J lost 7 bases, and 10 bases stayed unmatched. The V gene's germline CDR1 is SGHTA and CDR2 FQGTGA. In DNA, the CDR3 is TGTGCCAGCAGCACGACAGGGTACGCTACTGGCTACACCTTC. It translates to CASSTTGYATGYTF.

The CDR3 DNA sequence: TGTGCCAGCAGTGCCCAGGGAACGGGCACTGAAGCTTTCTTT. This codes for CASSAQGTGTEAFF. The chain carries TRBV7-2 and TRBJ1-1; weak D call: TRBD1 (5 bases). V was cut by 6 bases and J by 4 bases, with 15 bases left in between. Germline V gene lookup returns CDR1 SGHTA and CDR2 FQGNSA. This CDR3 region has 14 residues.

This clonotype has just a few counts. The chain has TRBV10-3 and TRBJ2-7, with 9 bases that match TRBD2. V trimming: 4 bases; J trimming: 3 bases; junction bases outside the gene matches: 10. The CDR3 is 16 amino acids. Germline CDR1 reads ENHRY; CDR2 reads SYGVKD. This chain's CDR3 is CAISGTIAGVGYEQYF. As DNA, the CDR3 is TGTGCCATCAGTGGGACTATAGCGGGGGTCGGCTACGAGCAGTACTTC.

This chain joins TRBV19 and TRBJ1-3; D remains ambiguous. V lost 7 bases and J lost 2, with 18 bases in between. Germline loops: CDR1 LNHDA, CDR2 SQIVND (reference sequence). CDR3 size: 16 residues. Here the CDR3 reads CASTPVGSWAGNTIYF. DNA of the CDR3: TGTGCCAGTACCCCGGTGGGGTCTTGGGCTGGAAACACCATATATTTT. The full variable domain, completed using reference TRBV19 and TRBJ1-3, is DGGITQSPKYLFRKEGQNVTLSCEQNLNHDAMYWYRQDPGQGLRLIYYSQIVNDFQKGDIAEGYSVSREKKESFPLTVTSAQKNPTAFYLCASTPVGSWAGNTIYFGEGSWLTVV.

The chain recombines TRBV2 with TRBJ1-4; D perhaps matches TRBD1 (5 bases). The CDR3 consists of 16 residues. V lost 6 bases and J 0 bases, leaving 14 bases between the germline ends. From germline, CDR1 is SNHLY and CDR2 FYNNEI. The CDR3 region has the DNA TGTGCCAGCAGCCGCGACAGCTCCGCAACTAATGAAAAACTGTTTTTT. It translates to CASSRDSSATNEKLFF.

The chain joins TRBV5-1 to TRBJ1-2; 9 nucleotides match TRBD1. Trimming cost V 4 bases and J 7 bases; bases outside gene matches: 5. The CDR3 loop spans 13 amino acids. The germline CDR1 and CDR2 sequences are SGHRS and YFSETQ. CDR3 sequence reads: CASSAGQGSGYTF. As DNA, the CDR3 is TGCGCCAGCAGCGCGGGACAGGGTAGTGGCTACACCTTC.

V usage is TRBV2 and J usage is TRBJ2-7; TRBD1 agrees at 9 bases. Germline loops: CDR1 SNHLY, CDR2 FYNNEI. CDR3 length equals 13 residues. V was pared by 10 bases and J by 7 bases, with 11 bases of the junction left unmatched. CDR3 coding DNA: TGTGCCATTGCGGGACAGGGTCAGGGAGAGCAGTACTTC. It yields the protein CAIAGQGQGEQYF.

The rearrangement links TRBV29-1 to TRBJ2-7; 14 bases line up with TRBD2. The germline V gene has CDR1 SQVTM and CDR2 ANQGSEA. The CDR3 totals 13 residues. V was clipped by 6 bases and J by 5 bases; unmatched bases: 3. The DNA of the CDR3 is TGCAGCGTGGGACTAGCGGGAGAAAACGAGCAGTACTTC. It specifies CSVGLAGENEQYF.